This TCR beta chain comes out of a study of CD8 T cells in Susac syndrome. About the study: Susac syndrome patients were untreated, on corticosteroids with some adding intravenous immunoglobulin, or on intravenous immunoglobulin only.

An input of roughly 0.5 to 1 ug of RNA was subjected to reverse transcription using random hexamers. An immunoSEQ multiplex PCR amplified TCR beta CDR3 over 54 Vbeta and 13 Jbeta. TCRdb reanalysed the immunoSEQ multiplex PCR reads using MiXCR and keeps one entry per CDR3 protein. The sample has under 150,000 distinct CDR3 sequences, roughly 94% seen once. V dropped 8 bases and J dropped 9 bases, with 19 bases sitting between them. The germline V gene has CDR1 GTSNPN and CDR2 SVGIG (reference sequence). The length of the CDR3 is 12 residues. The specimen sequenced was CD4+ T cells from PBMCs. The chain has TRBV30 and TRBJ1-1; D perhaps matches TRBD1 (5 bases). The clonotype originates from a human donor with Susac syndrome. The CDR3 sequence: CAHSGGQGKAFF. The CDR3 DNA is TGTGCCCACTCGGGTGGGCAGGGCAAAGCTTTCTTT.